Listed below are T cell receptor beta chains from one sample, sequenced in a study of shared clonotypes between healthy human individuals. Sequencing was performed with immunoSEQ multiplex PCR; in TCRdb, only in-frame clones are kept and a portion is missing. The data show under 2,000,000 clones, less than 95% seen once. Material for sequencing was naive CD8+ T cells sorted from blood. The receptors were sampled from a man younger than 35 in good health. The CDR3 runs from the conserved cysteine through the conserved F or W. D genes are given only for firm matches. Clone size is given for some rows only: seen once, a few or many times, or a class if the clone is expanded.

D gene: .
clone size: few
J gene: TRBJ1-1
V gene: TRBV5-1
CDR3 protein: CASSLGADTEAFF
CDR3 DNA: TGCGCCAGCAGCTTGGGGGCAGACACTGAAGCTTTCTTT

D gene: .
clone size: .
J gene: TRBJ2-7
V gene: TRBV11-2
CDR3 protein: CASSLVWVPYEQYF
CDR3 DNA: TGTGCCAGCAGCTTAGTATGGGTCCCCTACGAGCAGTACTTC

D gene: .
clone size: .
J gene: TRBJ2-1
V gene: TRBV5-8
CDR3 protein: CASTPRLLAENEQFF
CDR3 DNA: TGTGCCAGCACCCCTCGGCTGTTAGCGGAGAATGAGCAGTTCTTC

D gene: .
clone size: .
J gene: TRBJ2-7
V gene: TRBV27
CDR3 protein: CASSPALISYEQYF
CDR3 DNA: TGTGCCAGCAGTCCAGCACTAATTTCCTACGAGCAGTACTTC

D gene: .
clone size: once
J gene: TRBJ2-5
V gene: TRBV27
CDR3 protein: CASSLSKGTGQETQYF
CDR3 DNA: TGTGCCAGCAGTTTGTCAAAGGGGACCGGGCAAGAGACCCAGTACTTC

D gene: TRBD1
clone size: .
J gene: TRBJ2-5
V gene: TRBV4-1
CDR3 protein: CASSTTDRAQETQYF
CDR3 DNA: TGCGCCAGCAGCACAACCGACAGGGCTCAGGAGACCCAGTACTTC

D gene: TRBD2
clone size: .
J gene: TRBJ2-1
V gene: TRBV15
CDR3 protein: CATSIRLGGTGESYNEQFF
CDR3 DNA: TGTGCCACCAGCATCCGACTGGGGGGGACGGGAGAATCCTACAATGAGCAGTTCTTC

D gene: .
clone size: .
J gene: TRBJ1-5
V gene: TRBV7-6
CDR3 protein: CASSLAPGTDSNQPQHF
CDR3 DNA: TGTGCCAGCAGCTTAGCGCCAGGGACCGATAGCAATCAGCCCCAGCATTTT

D gene: .
clone size: .
J gene: TRBJ1-2
V gene: TRBV30
CDR3 protein: CAWNEGGANYGYTF
CDR3 DNA: TGTGCCTGGAATGAGGGCGGAGCTAACTATGGCTACACCTTC

D gene: .
clone size: once
J gene: TRBJ1-6
V gene: TRBV5-6
CDR3 protein: CASSLEGSLFIYNSPLHF
CDR3 DNA: TGTGCCAGCAGCTTGGAAGGGAGTCTGTTTATCTATAATTCACCCCTCCACTTT

D gene: .
clone size: .
J gene: TRBJ2-2
V gene: TRBV4-3
CDR3 protein: CASSLTGQTGELFF
CDR3 DNA: TGCGCCAGCAGCCTCACCGGACAGACCGGGGAGCTGTTTTTT

D gene: .
clone size: .
J gene: TRBJ1-2
V gene: TRBV6-4
CDR3 protein: CASSETLVLPIYGYTF
CDR3 DNA: TGTGCCAGCAGTGAGACTCTGGTCCTCCCCATCTATGGCTACACCTTC

D gene: .
clone size: .
J gene: TRBJ2-5
V gene: TRBV4-1
CDR3 protein: CASSQERSQETQYF
CDR3 DNA: TGCGCCAGCAGCCAAGAGAGGTCCCAAGAGACCCAGTACTTC

D gene: .
clone size: .
J gene: TRBJ2-5
V gene: TRBV30
CDR3 protein: CAWSVLGSGSLETQYF
CDR3 DNA: TGTGCCTGGAGTGTATTGGGTTCCGGCTCCCTAGAGACCCAGTACTTC

D gene: .
clone size: .
J gene: TRBJ2-1
V gene: TRBV27
CDR3 protein: CASTGPEREQFF
CDR3 DNA: TGTGCCAGCACCGGGCCCGAACGTGAGCAGTTCTTC

D gene: .
clone size: .
J gene: TRBJ1-5
V gene: TRBV10-2
CDR3 protein: CASSATITGSNQPQHF
CDR3 DNA: TGCGCCAGCAGTGCGACCATTACTGGTAGCAATCAGCCCCAGCATTTT

D gene: .
clone size: .
J gene: TRBJ1-5
V gene: TRBV7-3
CDR3 protein: CASSLMGGVGQPQHF
CDR3 DNA: TGTGCCAGCAGCTTAATGGGGGGAGTCGGTCAGCCCCAGCATTTT

D gene: .
clone size: .
J gene: TRBJ1-4
V gene: TRBV5-6
CDR3 protein: CASSRSNEKLFF
CDR3 DNA: TGTGCCAGCAGCCGGTCCAATGAAAAACTGTTTTTT

D gene: .
clone size: .
J gene: TRBJ1-1
V gene: TRBV27
CDR3 protein: CASSTTGSNTEAFF
CDR3 DNA: TGTGCCAGCAGTACGACGGGATCCAACACTGAAGCTTTCTTT

D gene: TRBD2
clone size: .
J gene: TRBJ2-7
V gene: TRBV11-1
CDR3 protein: CASSSTSGGAYEQYF
CDR3 DNA: TGTGCCAGCAGCTCGACTAGCGGGGGGGCCTACGAGCAGTACTTC

D gene: TRBD1
clone size: .
J gene: TRBJ2-7
V gene: TRBV5-4
CDR3 protein: CASSLGYGQVYEQYF
CDR3 DNA: TGTGCCAGCAGCTTGGGATACGGACAGGTCTACGAGCAGTACTTC

D gene: .
clone size: .
J gene: TRBJ1-6
V gene: TRBV2
CDR3 protein: CASSEFENGNSPLHF
CDR3 DNA: TGTGCCAGCAGTGAATTTGAGAATGGGAATTCACCCCTCCACTTT

D gene: .
clone size: .
J gene: TRBJ2-3
V gene: TRBV19
CDR3 protein: CASSTDGDEADTQYF
CDR3 DNA: TGTGCCAGTAGTACCGACGGGGATGAGGCAGATACGCAGTATTTT

D gene: .
clone size: .
J gene: TRBJ2-3
V gene: TRBV6-1
CDR3 protein: CASREGGADTQYF
CDR3 DNA: TGTGCCAGCAGAGAGGGGGGAGCAGATACGCAGTATTTT

D gene: .
clone size: .
J gene: TRBJ1-2
V gene: TRBV13
CDR3 protein: CASSLGDTDYGYTF
CDR3 DNA: TGTGCCAGCAGCTTAGGCGACACGGACTATGGCTACACCTTC

D gene: .
clone size: .
J gene: TRBJ1-1
V gene: TRBV13
CDR3 protein: CASSFSGPEAFF
CDR3 DNA: TGTGCCAGCAGCTTTTCGGGACCTGAAGCTTTCTTT

D gene: .
clone size: .
J gene: TRBJ2-1
V gene: TRBV13
CDR3 protein: CASSTRDLGEQFF
CDR3 DNA: TGTGCCAGCAGCACCCGGGACCTAGGTGAGCAGTTCTTC

D gene: .
clone size: .
J gene: TRBJ1-5
V gene: TRBV19
CDR3 protein: CASSFLPWEPQHF
CDR3 DNA: TGTGCCAGTAGTTTTCTCCCCTGGGAGCCCCAGCATTTT

D gene: .
clone size: once
J gene: TRBJ2-7
V gene: TRBV5-1
CDR3 protein: CASSWLSRGYEQYF
CDR3 DNA: TGCGCCAGCAGCTGGTTGTCCAGGGGATACGAGCAGTACTTC

D gene: .
clone size: .
J gene: TRBJ2-6
V gene: TRBV27
CDR3 protein: CASSSQVFLDGANVLTF
CDR3 DNA: TGTGCCAGCAGTTCACAGGTTTTCTTGGATGGGGCCAACGTCCTGACTTTC

D gene: .
clone size: .
J gene: TRBJ2-3
V gene: TRBV6-5
CDR3 protein: CASSSRRAPDTQYF
CDR3 DNA: TGTGCCAGCAGTTCTCGGAGAGCCCCCGATACGCAGTATTTT

D gene: .
clone size: .
J gene: TRBJ2-5
V gene: TRBV5-6
CDR3 protein: CASSLGTEETQYF
CDR3 DNA: TGTGCCAGCAGCTTGGGGACAGAAGAGACCCAGTACTTC

D gene: TRBD2
clone size: .
J gene: TRBJ2-7
V gene: TRBV27
CDR3 protein: CASSLRGGYEQYF
CDR3 DNA: TGTGCCAGCAGTTTGAGGGGAGGGTACGAGCAGTACTTC

D gene: TRBD2
clone size: .
J gene: TRBJ2-3
V gene: TRBV2
CDR3 protein: CASSFLAGGRDTQYF
CDR3 DNA: TGTGCCAGCAGTTTCCTAGCGGGGGGAAGGGATACGCAGTATTTT

D gene: TRBD2
clone size: .
J gene: TRBJ2-2
V gene: TRBV6-5
CDR3 protein: CASSLTSGRATGELFF
CDR3 DNA: TGTGCCAGCAGTTTGACTAGCGGGAGAGCCACCGGGGAGCTGTTTTTT

D gene: .
clone size: .
J gene: TRBJ2-3
V gene: TRBV5-1
CDR3 protein: CASSKGGTDTQYF
CDR3 DNA: TGCGCCAGCAGCAAGGGGGGCACAGATACGCAGTATTTT

D gene: TRBD1
clone size: .
J gene: TRBJ2-7
V gene: TRBV7-8
CDR3 protein: CASSQQGAVSYEQYF
CDR3 DNA: TGTGCCAGCAGCCAACAGGGGGCTGTTAGCTACGAGCAGTACTTC

D gene: .
clone size: .
J gene: TRBJ1-2
V gene: TRBV6-5
CDR3 protein: CASSYEAESNLGYTF
CDR3 DNA: TGTGCCAGCAGTTACGAGGCAGAGAGTAATCTGGGCTACACCTTC

D gene: .
clone size: once
J gene: TRBJ1-1
V gene: TRBV5-1
CDR3 protein: CASSLVGAVNTEAFF
CDR3 DNA: TGCGCCAGCAGCTTGGTAGGGGCGGTGAACACTGAAGCTTTCTTT

D gene: TRBD1
clone size: .
J gene: TRBJ2-5
V gene: TRBV7-7
CDR3 protein: CASSPGTEGQGETQYF
CDR3 DNA: TGTGCTAGCAGCCCAGGGACAGAGGGTCAAGGAGAGACCCAGTACTTC

D gene: TRBD2
clone size: .
J gene: TRBJ2-7
V gene: TRBV7-9
CDR3 protein: CASSLTSGGYEQYF
CDR3 DNA: TGTGCCAGCAGCTTAACTAGCGGGGGTTACGAGCAGTACTTC

D gene: .
clone size: .
J gene: TRBJ2-7
V gene: TRBV7-9
CDR3 protein: CASSMTVEQYF
CDR3 DNA: TGTGCCAGCAGCATGACAGTCGAGCAGTACTTC